These 18 T cell receptor beta chains originate from one sample sequenced in a study of blood T cell repertoires in COVID-19. Generated by immunoSEQ multiplex PCR, the TCRdb table keeps only in-frame clones and is missing some. Here the sample spans around 310,000 clones, 85% to 90% being singletons. The specimen was peripheral blood. These receptors came from a woman aged 40 to 50 with COVID-19, enrolled during active disease.

V gene TRBV28 combines with J gene TRBJ2-3; TRBD2 matches at 12 bases. The germline V gene encodes CDR1 MDHEN and CDR2 SYDVKM. V lost 4 bases, J lost 0 bases, and 11 bases stayed unmatched. CDR3 length: 19 residues. DNA for the CDR3: TGTGCCAGCAGTTACCTCTGGACTAGCGGGGATACTAGCACAGATACGCAGTATTTT. Translating gives CASSYLWTSGDTSTDTQYF.

V is TRBV18 and J is TRBJ1-6; the D is unclear. The germline gives CDR1 KGHSH, CDR2 LQKENI. The CDR3 covers 13 residues. The ends were cut back, 1 base at V and 8 bases at J, with 6 bases in the middle. CDR3 sequence reads: CASSPLEDSPLHF. DNA of the CDR3: TGTGCCAGCTCACCACTTGAGGATTCACCCCTCCACTTT.

J is TRBJ1-4 and V is TRBV28; 7 nucleotides align to TRBD1. The CDR3 is 16 amino acids. V was pared by 5 bases and J by 7 bases, with 13 bases of the junction left unmatched. CDR1 and CDR2 (germline): MDHEN, SYDVKM. The CDR3 DNA reads as TGTGCCAGCAGTCCCAATATGCCAGGGGGGAGTGAAAAACTGTTTTTT. This sequence encodes CASSPNMPGGSEKLFF.

The chain joins TRBV19 to TRBJ2-5; 7 nucleotides line up with TRBD2. CDR3 size: 14 residues. V gave up 8 bases and J gave up 4 bases; unmatched junction bases: 10. Per germline, CDR1 LNHDA and CDR2 SQIVND (reference sequence). CDR3: CASAYGGGPETQYF. The CDR3 DNA reads TGTGCCAGTGCCTATGGGGGAGGGCCAGAGACCCAGTACTTC.

The rearrangement uses TRBV7-9 and TRBJ2-7, with 7 bases lining up with TRBD2. The CDR3 covers 14 residues. The V gene end was trimmed by 3 bases and the J gene end by 5 bases; junction bases not matched to a gene: 7. Germline-derived CDR1 and CDR2 are SEHNR and FQNEAQ (reference sequence). In DNA, the CDR3 is TGTGCCAGCAGCTTCGAGGCGGGGGTCCACGAGCAGTACTTC. Translating it yields CASSFEAGVHEQYF. The complete variable domain, with remaining parts taken from reference TRBV7-9 and TRBJ2-7, reads DTGVSQNPRHKITKRGQNVTFRCDPISEHNRLYWYRQTLGQGPEFLTYFQNEAQLEKSRLLSDRFSAERPKGSFSTLEIQRTEQGDSAMYLCASSFEAGVHEQYFGPGTRLTVT.

V is TRBV10-3 and J is TRBJ1-2, with TRBD1 identical over 7 bases. CDR1 ENHRY and CDR2 SYGVKD come from the germline V gene. J was trimmed by 5 bases and V by 6 bases; bases with no gene match: 3. The CDR3 runs 12 residues. The chain's CDR3 is CAIRGDRYGYTF. The DNA for the CDR3 is TGTGCCATCAGAGGGGACAGATATGGCTACACCTTC.

The rearrangement links TRBV5-1 to TRBJ1-1, with 8 bases aligning to TRBD1. The V segment lost 4 bases and the J segment 5 bases; nucleotides outside the gene matches: 10. Germline V gene sequence: CDR1 SGHRS, CDR2 YFSETQ. This CDR3 contains 15 residues. The CDR3 DNA is TGCGCCAGCAGCCCCGTGGACAGGGAAGGAACTGAAGCTTTCTTT. This sequence encodes CASSPVDREGTEAFF.

V is TRBV11-2 and J is TRBJ1-1; 8 nucleotides line up with TRBD1. The CDR3 extends over 13 amino acids. The ends lost 5 bases at V and 6 bases at J; junction bases unmatched: 5. The germline V gene encodes CDR1 SGHAT and CDR2 FQNNGV. This chain's CDR3 is CASSNTGGAEAFF. CDR3 coding DNA: TGTGCCAGCAGCAATACAGGGGGTGCTGAAGCTTTCTTT.

This clone is a singleton in its sample. The chain combines TRBV5-6 with TRBJ2-7, with 11 bases matching TRBD2. Germline lookup yields CDR1 SGHDT and CDR2 YYEEEE. V shed 0 bases, J shed 2 bases, and the junction held 7 bases outside the gene matches. CDR3 length equals 17 residues. The CDR3 nucleotides read TGTGCCAGCAGCTTGGCTGGTAGCGGGGGGGCCCCCTACGAGCAGTACTTC. Encoded protein: CASSLAGSGGAPYEQYF.

As regards this clone: Other nucleotide sequences from this sample produce the same CDR3. V is TRBV6-2 or TRBV6-3 and J is TRBJ1-2; 8 bases line up with TRBD1. The CDR3 length is 15 residues. From germline, CDR1 is MNHEY and CDR2 SVGEGT. J lost 4 bases, V lost 0 bases, and 4 bases had no gene match. The CDR3 DNA reads as TGTGCCAGCAGTTACTCCCCGGACAGGGCCTATGGCTACACCTTC. This sequence encodes CASSYSPDRAYGYTF.

This clone was seen a single time. The chain employs TRBV24-1 and TRBJ2-1, with D possibly matching TRBD1 (6 bases). V was pared by 3 bases and J by 1 base, with 9 bases between. This CDR3 comprises 15 residues. CDR1 and CDR2 from the germline V gene are KGHDR and SFDVKD. CDR3 residues: CATSDRTDSYNEQFF. Here the CDR3 DNA reads TGTGCCACCAGTGATAGGACAGATTCCTACAATGAGCAGTTCTTC.

The genes are TRBV5-1 and TRBJ1-4, with D maybe TRBD1 (6 bases). CDR1 and CDR2 (germline): SGHRS, YFSETQ. The length of the CDR3 is 15 residues. V gave up 3 bases and J gave up 7 bases, with 16 bases separating them. In DNA, the CDR3 is TGCGCCAGCAGCTCCAGTGAACTGACAGGTGAAAAACTGTTTTTT. This codes for CASSSSELTGEKLFF. Full variable domain (remainder filled in from reference TRBV5-1 and TRBJ1-4): KAGVTQTPRYLIKTRGQQVTLSCSPISGHRSVSWYQQTPGQGLQFLFEYFSETQRNKGNFPGRFSGRQFSNSRSEMNVSTLELGDSALYLCASSSSELTGEKLFFGSGTQLSVL.

The V call is TRBV19, the J call TRBJ1-5; tentative D call: TRBD1 (6 bases). V was trimmed by 3 bases and J by 0 bases, leaving 18 bases between them. Germline V lookup: CDR1 LNHDA, CDR2 SQIVND (reference sequence). The CDR3 consists of 18 residues. The CDR3: CASSIRQEFPYSNQPQHF. The CDR3 nucleotides are TGTGCCAGTAGTATCCGACAGGAGTTCCCATATAGCAATCAGCCCCAGCATTTT.

This clone came up once. This sequence joins TRBV6-2 or TRBV6-3 and TRBJ1-1; D uncertain. Germline V lookup: CDR1 MNHEY, CDR2 SVGEGT. The V end lost 2 bases, the J end lost 1 base, and 5 bases lay between the germline ends. The CDR3 extends over 13 amino acids. The CDR3 reads CASSYQENTEAFF. Written as DNA, the CDR3 is TGTGCCAGCAGTTACCAGGAGAACACTGAAGCTTTCTTT.

The chain employs TRBV6-5 and TRBJ2-2; 10 bases agree with TRBD2. The V gene's germline CDR1 is MNHEY and CDR2 SVGAGI. The CDR3 is 15 residues long. V lost 6 bases to trimming and J lost 4 bases; unmatched junction nucleotides: 5. The CDR3 bases are TGTGCCAGCAGGAGCGGGGGGGCCGTCACCGGGGAGCTGTTTTTT. This translates into CASRSGGAVTGELFF.

The chain is built from TRBV29-1 and TRBJ1-4; 10 bases fit TRBD1. The CDR3 length is 13 residues. V dropped 4 bases and J dropped 7; count of bases not matched to a gene: 3. Germline CDR1 and CDR2: SQVTM and ANQGSEA. The CDR3 DNA follows: TGCAGCGTTGCGACAGGGGGCGGTGAAAAACTGTTTTTT. This translates into CSVATGGGEKLFF. The full variable domain, its missing parts supplied by reference TRBV29-1 and TRBJ1-4, is SAVISQKPSRDICQRGTSLTIQCQVDSQVTMMFWYRQQPGQSLTLIATANQGSEATYESGFVIDKFPISRPNLTFSTLTVSNMSPEDSSIYLCSVATGGGEKLFFGSGTQLSVL.

The rearrangement links TRBV28 to TRBJ1-6, with D uncertain. CDR1 and CDR2 from the germline V gene are MDHEN and SYDVKM. CDR3 length: 13 residues. V lost 10 bases and J lost 8, with 15 bases in between. This chain's CDR3 is CATDRVIHSPLHF. CDR3 nucleotides: TGTGCCACCGATCGAGTTATCCATTCACCCCTCCACTTT. Together with reference TRBV28 and TRBJ1-6, the CDR3 gives the full variable domain: DVKVTQSSRYLVKRTGEKVFLECVQDMDHENMFWYRQDPGLGLRLIYFSYDVKMKEKGDIPEGYSVSREKKERFSLILESASTNQTSMYLCATDRVIHSPLHFGNGTRLTVT.

The V call is TRBV7-9, the J call TRBJ2-2; D is uncertain. From germline, CDR1 is SEHNR and CDR2 FQNEAQ (reference sequence). V was trimmed by 5 bases and J by 3 bases, leaving 4 bases between them. The CDR3 runs to 12 residues. CDR3 loop: CASSQYTGELFF. The CDR3 nucleotides read TGTGCCAGCAGCCAATACACCGGGGAGCTGTTTTTT.